A selection of T cell receptor beta chains follows, all from one sample in a study of glioma-infiltrating T cells after dendritic cell vaccination. Sequencing used immunoSEQ multiplex PCR; TCRdb keeps in-frame clones, though not all of them. Here the sample spans about 87,000 clones, roughly 87% being singletons. Material: blood, obtained after dendritic cell vaccination. These receptors came from a human donor with glioblastoma. The CDR3 runs from the conserved cysteine through the conserved F or W. The D gene is left open where the match is weak. Clone sizes are given selectively: once, few, many, or a class where the clone is expanded.

V	D	size	J	DNA	CDR3
TRBV4-3	-	-	TRBJ2-2	TGCGCCAGCAGCCAATTTTTTGCAGCGAACACCGGGGAGCTGTTTTTT	CASSQFFAANTGELFF
TRBV2	TRBD1	-	TRBJ2-7	TGTGCCAGCAGTGGGGGACAGGGAGAGGCCGAGCAGTACTTC	CASSGGQGEAEQYF
TRBV5-4	-	-	TRBJ1-2	TGTGCCAGCAGCTTGAGGGGGAGCTATGGCTACACCTTC	CASSLRGSYGYTF
TRBV19	-	-	TRBJ1-1	TGTGCCAGTACCAGAAGGGGCTATACTGAAGCTTTCTTT	CASTRRGYTEAFF
TRBV7-3	TRBD1	-	TRBJ1-2	TGTGCCAGCAGCTTAACAGGGGGCGCAGGGACTAACTATGGCTACACCTTC	CASSLTGGAGTNYGYTF
TRBV6-6	TRBD2	once	TRBJ2-5	TGTGCCAGCAGTTACGGTCTAGCGGGGGGCCGGGAGACCCAGTACTTC	CASSYGLAGGRETQYF
TRBV6-1	-	-	TRBJ2-7	TGTGCCAGCAGTGAAGAGGCCAGGGGACGCGAGCAGTACTTC	CASSEEARGREQYF
TRBV2	-	-	TRBJ1-4	TGTGCCAGCAACAGGGAAAATCGGGCTAATGAAAAACTGTTTTTT	CASNRENRANEKLFF
TRBV2	TRBD1	-	TRBJ1-4	TGTGCCAGCGGACAGGGGGGAACTAATGAAAAACTGTTTTTT	CASGQGGTNEKLFF
TRBV5-1	-	once	TRBJ2-1	TGCGCCAGCAGCTTCCGCCAGTCCCGCTACAATGAGCAGTTCTTC	CASSFRQSRYNEQFF
TRBV18	TRBD1	-	TRBJ2-1	TGTGCCAGCTCACCCAGTGCACGAGGAGGGACAGGAGCATACAATGAGCAGTTCTTC	CASSPSARGGTGAYNEQFF
TRBV2	-	few	TRBJ1-6	TGTGCCAGCTGCGGGTACGTCGGGTCTCGGGGTTCACCCCTCCACTTT	CASCGYVGSRGSPLHF
TRBV29-1	-	once	TRBJ2-5	TGCAGCGTTGAAGAAGCGGGCTTACAAGAGACCCAGTACTTC	CSVEEAGLQETQYF
TRBV29-1	-	few	TRBJ1-1	TGCAGCGTTCGCGCAGGGGAAGGGGCTGAAGCTTTCTTT	CSVRAGEGAEAFF
TRBV7-9	TRBD1	-	TRBJ2-2	TGTGCCAGCAGGGGGACAGGGGCCACCGGGGAGCTGTTTTTT	CASRGTGATGELFF
TRBV29-1	TRBD1	few	TRBJ1-1	TGCAGCGTTGACACCGGGACAGGGATCGCTGAAGCTTTCTTT	CSVDTGTGIAEAFF
TRBV5-4	-	-	TRBJ2-3	TGTGCCAGCAGCTTGGCCTTTGGGGGGTTCACAGATACGCAGTATTTT	CASSLAFGGFTDTQYF
TRBV18	-	-	TRBJ2-7	TGTGCCAGCTCACCAGCAGGGGAAGCCTACGAGCAGTACTTC	CASSPAGEAYEQYF
TRBV6-6	TRBD1	-	TRBJ1-4	TGTGCCAGCATCGGGACAGGGGCAGGTGAAAAACTGTTTTTT	CASIGTGAGEKLFF
TRBV4-2	TRBD2	-	TRBJ2-2	TGTGCCAGCAGCCAAGATATGATACCTAGCGGGGGGGGAGGGGAGCTGTTTTTT	CASSQDMIPSGGGGELFF
TRBV2	-	-	TRBJ2-4	TGTGCCAGCAGAGTAGAGAGTGCTAACATTCAGTACTTC	CASRVESANIQYF